This T cell receptor (beta chain) was recorded in a study of shared clonotypes between healthy human individuals. Findings and limits, study-wide: In this cohort, only blood was sampled, and tissue repertoires likely differ.

Authors' data handling: ImmunoSEQ only sent back junction sequences with no quality scores, so filtering was done differently. Sequencing was performed with immunoSEQ multiplex PCR; in TCRdb, only in-frame clones are kept and a portion is missing. V and J calls and clone size come straight from that table; D and trimming were deduced from the DNA. Altogether hundreds of thousands of clones are present, approximately 75% being singletons, with the ten largest covering roughly 1.8%. CDR3 length equals 16 residues. The V gene's germline CDR1 is SGHDT and CDR2 YYEEEE. With 4 bases clipped from V and 4 bases from J, the junction kept 5 bases outside the gene matches. This clone was detected once. Its target is unknown.

Sequenced: memory CD4+ T cells sorted from blood. Noted subset: CD45RA-negative fraction. This chain links TRBV5-6 with TRBJ2-3, with 14 bases that match TRBD2. This TCR derives from a woman under 40 in good health. The DNA of the CDR3 is TGTGCCAGCAGCCTCCGACTAGCGGGAGGGGCAGATACGCAGTATTTT. Translating gives CASSLRLAGGADTQYF. Full variable domain (missing parts from reference TRBV5-6 and TRBJ2-3): DAGVTQSPTHLIKTRGQQVTLRCSPKSGHDTVSWYQQALGQGPQFIFQYYEEEERQRGNFPDRFSGHQFPNYSSELNVNALLLGDSALYLCASSLRLAGGADTQYFGPGTRLTVL.